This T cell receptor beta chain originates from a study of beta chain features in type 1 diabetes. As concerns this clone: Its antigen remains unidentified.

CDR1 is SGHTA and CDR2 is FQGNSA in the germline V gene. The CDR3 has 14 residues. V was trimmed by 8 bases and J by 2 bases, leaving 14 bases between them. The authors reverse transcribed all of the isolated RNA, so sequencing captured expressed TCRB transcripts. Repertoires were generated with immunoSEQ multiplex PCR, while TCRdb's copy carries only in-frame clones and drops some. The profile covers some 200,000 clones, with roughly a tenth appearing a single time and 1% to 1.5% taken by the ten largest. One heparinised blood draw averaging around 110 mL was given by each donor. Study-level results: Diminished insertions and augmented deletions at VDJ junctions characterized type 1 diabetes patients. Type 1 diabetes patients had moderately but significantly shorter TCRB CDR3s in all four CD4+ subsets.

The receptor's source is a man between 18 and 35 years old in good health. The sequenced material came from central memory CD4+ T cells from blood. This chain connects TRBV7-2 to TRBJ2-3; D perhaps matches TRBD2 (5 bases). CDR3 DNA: TGTGCCAGCGGACCACAGCGGTACACAGATACGCAGTATTTT. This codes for CASGPQRYTDTQYF.